These 5 T cell receptor beta chains were sequenced from one sample in a study of blood T cell repertoires in COVID-19. Profiled with immunoSEQ multiplex PCR; TCRdb holds only in-frame clones, not every one. The sample has approximately 100,000 clones; 91% are singletons. Sequences were obtained from peripheral blood. Receptors originate from a man in his 60s with acute or convalescent COVID-19.

This clone was seen just once. The chain carries TRBV19 and TRBJ1-2; TRBD1 matches 9 bases. CDR3 length: 14 amino acids. With 5 bases clipped from V and 4 bases from J, the junction kept 5 bases outside the gene matches. Germline assignment: CDR1 LNHDA and CDR2 SQIVND (reference sequence). This CDR3 is CASSAQGALYGYTF. CDR3 sequence (DNA): TGTGCCAGTAGTGCACAGGGGGCCCTCTATGGCTACACCTTC. Supplemented by reference TRBV19 and TRBJ1-2, the full variable domain reads DGGITQSPKYLFRKEGQNVTLSCEQNLNHDAMYWYRQDPGQGLRLIYYSQIVNDFQKGDIAEGYSVSREKKESFPLTVTSAQKNPTAFYLCASSAQGALYGYTFGSGTRLTVV.

As DNA, the CDR3 is TGTGCCAGCAGCTTAAATCAGGGAAATGGCTACACCTTC. Translated, it gives CASSLNQGNGYTF. V is TRBV11-3 and J is TRBJ1-2, with a tentative D call TRBD1 (5 bases). The V end was cut by 2 bases, the J end by 6 bases, with 10 bases between. Germline assignment: CDR1 SGHNT and CDR2 YENEEA. The CDR3 runs to 13 residues. Using reference TRBV11-3 and TRBJ1-2 for the parts outside the CDR3, the full variable domain is EAGVVQSPRYKIIEKKQPVAFWCNPISGHNTLYWYLQNLGQGPELLIRYENEEAVDDSQLPKDRFSAERLKGVDSTLKIQPAELGDSAVYLCASSLNQGNGYTFGSGTRLTVV.

The genes are TRBV6-6 and TRBJ1-4; TRBD1 agrees at 7 bases. The V and J ends lost 6 bases and 5 bases, in that order; junction bases with no gene match: 6. The CDR3 length is 14 residues. The germline V gene has CDR1 MNHNY and CDR2 SVGAGI (reference sequence). This chain's CDR3 is CASRPTGDNEKLFF. CDR3 in DNA: TGTGCCAGCAGACCTACAGGGGACAATGAAAAACTGTTTTTT.

V gene TRBV5-4 combines with J gene TRBJ1-1; TRBD1 might be the D (5 bases). The CDR3 contains 15 residues. Trimming left V 1 base short and J 1 base short, with 11 bases between. CDR1 and CDR2 from the germline V gene are SGHNT and YYREEE (reference sequence). This CDR3 reads CASSLQGQTNTEAFF. Here the CDR3 DNA reads TGTGCCAGCAGCTTGCAGGGCCAGACGAACACTGAAGCTTTCTTT.

The chain recombines TRBV6-1 with TRBJ2-2, with TRBD2 matching 11 bases. The germline V gene encodes CDR1 MNHNS and CDR2 SASEGT. The CDR3 has 18 residues. V trimming: 2 bases; J trimming: 4 bases; junction bases outside the gene matches: 9. CDR3 residues: CASSELGLAAIITGELFF. The CDR3 DNA sequence: TGTGCCAGCAGTGAATTGGGACTAGCGGCTATCATCACCGGGGAGCTGTTTTTT.